One sample yielded the 23 T cell receptor beta chains listed below, sequenced in a study of a mutant IDH1 vaccine in newly diagnosed glioma. The time point is: week 35, safety follow-up. The study gave 300 ug of mutant IDH1 20-mer peptide per vaccine dose, with topical imiquimod. Their target antigens are unknown. Method: immunoSEQ multiplex PCR; TCRdb's copy keeps in-frame clones and lacks some. The sample lists some 50,000 clones; roughly 92% were seen once. This material consisted of PBMCs, taken from a glioma patient whose treatment included an IDH1 peptide vaccine. These receptors came from a man aged 50 to 59 with glioma.

The chain is built from TRBV27 and TRBJ1-1; 9 nucleotides match TRBD1. CDR1 and CDR2 from the germline V gene are MNHEY and SMNVEV (reference sequence). The V gene end was trimmed by 5 bases and the J gene end by 2 bases; junction bases not matched to a gene: 6. The length of the CDR3 is 15 residues. The CDR3 nucleotides read TGTGCCAGCAGTCCGGGACAGGGTAGAAACACTGAAGCTTTCTTT. Residues: CASSPGQGRNTEAFF.

This clone was detected once. This chain joins TRBV20-1 and TRBJ1-2; D possibly corresponds to TRBD1 (6 bases). V was cut by 3 bases and J by 8 bases, with 10 bases left in between. The CDR3 is 11 residues long. In germline, CDR1 is DFQATT, CDR2 SNEGSKA (reference sequence). CDR3 nucleotide sequence: TGCAGTGCTAGTAACAGGGCGGGCTACACCTTC. This translates into CSASNRAGYTF.

The chain carries TRBV4-3 and TRBJ2-5, with 8 bases that match TRBD2. CDR3 size: 19 residues. The germline V gene encodes CDR1 LGHNA and CDR2 YSLEER. V gave up 0 bases and J gave up 2 bases; unmatched junction bases: 14. In DNA, the CDR3 is TGCGCCAGCAGCCAAGACCTGATGCCCCCGGCTAGCGGGCAAGAGACCCAGTACTTC. It codes for CASSQDLMPPASGQETQYF.

The chain employs TRBV27 and TRBJ2-1, with 9 bases that match TRBD2. Germline V gene lookup returns CDR1 MNHEY and CDR2 SMNVEV (reference sequence). The CDR3 spans 14 residues. The V and J ends lost 6 bases and 2 bases, in that order; junction bases with no gene match: 2. CDR3 DNA: TGTGCCAGCAGAGCTAGCGGGACCTACAATGAGCAGTTCTTC. It specifies CASRASGTYNEQFF.

The chain joins TRBV6-6 to TRBJ1-2; D ambiguous. Germline V gives CDR1 MNHNY, CDR2 SVGAGI (reference sequence). Deletions cut 3 bases from V and 9 bases from J, with 11 bases between. CDR3 length: 12 residues. Written as DNA, the CDR3 is TGTGCCAGCAGTTATCCCGAATTGAGCTACACCTTC. Residues: CASSYPELSYTF.

The chain carries TRBV10-1 and TRBJ2-7; D may be TRBD1 (6 bases). Trimming cost V 2 bases and J 4 bases, with 9 bases left between them. Germline loops: CDR1 WNHNN, CDR2 SYGVQD (reference sequence). CDR3 length: 13 residues. The CDR3 loop is CASSEGQTYEQYF. CDR3 DNA: TGCGCCAGCAGTGAGGGACAGACTTACGAGCAGTACTTC.

V is TRBV6-6 and J is TRBJ2-7; 7 bases agree with TRBD2. The germline V gene encodes CDR1 MNHNY and CDR2 SVGAGI (reference sequence). Trimming removed 6 bases from V and 7 bases from J; junction bases left unmatched: 12. This CDR3 comprises 14 residues. This CDR3 is CASSRGGSFGEQYF. The DNA of the CDR3 is TGTGCCAGCAGCCGCGGGGGTTCCTTCGGGGAGCAGTACTTC.

V gene TRBV7-9 combines with J gene TRBJ1-2; weak D call: TRBD1 (5 bases). This CDR3 spans 12 amino acids. V lost 5 bases and J 4 bases, leaving 8 bases between the germline ends. Looked up from germline, CDR1 is SEHNR and CDR2 is FQNEAQ (reference sequence). The CDR3: CASSDGTYGYTF. In DNA, the CDR3 is TGTGCCAGCAGCGACGGGACCTATGGCTACACCTTC.

The chain combines TRBV6-5 with TRBJ2-2; 7 bases match TRBD1. The CDR3 extends over 14 amino acids. Germline trimming cut 5 bases from V and 5 bases from J; bases unmatched to any gene: 5. Germline V gene sequence: CDR1 MNHEY, CDR2 SVGAGI. In DNA, the CDR3 is TGTGCCAGCAGTGGGACAGAGGCGACCGGGGAGCTGTTTTTT. The encoded protein is CASSGTEATGELFF.

The chain couples TRBV5-3 to TRBJ1-1; 9 bases are shared with TRBD1. TRBV5-3 is designated an ORF whose function remains uncertain. The junction had 12 bases not matched to a gene; V was cut back by 5 bases and J by 4 bases. The CDR3 loop spans 16 amino acids. In DNA, the CDR3 is TGTGCCAGAAGTCACCCCCCAGGACAGGGGAGCACTGAAGCTTTCTTT. Amino acid sequence: CARSHPPGQGSTEAFF.

V and J are TRBV6-5 and TRBJ2-3; TRBD2 matches at 7 bases. From germline, CDR1 is MNHEY and CDR2 SVGAGI. CDR3 length: 15 residues. V trimming: 6 bases; J trimming: 0 bases; junction bases outside the gene matches: 6. The CDR3 loop is CASRPSGTSTDTQYF. CDR3 DNA sequence: TGTGCCAGCAGACCCAGCGGGACTAGCACAGATACGCAGTATTTT.

The V gene is TRBV11-2, the J gene TRBJ1-2; the D is unclear. V was trimmed by 1 base and J by 6 bases, leaving 9 bases between them. The CDR3 is made up of 13 amino acids. The germline V gene has CDR1 SGHAT and CDR2 FQNNGV. The CDR3 sequence is CASSLAAGNGYTF. As DNA, the CDR3 is TGTGCCAGCAGCTTAGCGGCAGGAAATGGCTACACCTTC. The whole variable domain, filled in from reference TRBV11-2 and TRBJ1-2, reads EAGVAQSPRYKIIEKRQSVAFWCNPISGHATLYWYQQILGQGPKLLIQFQNNGVVDDSQLPKDRFSAERLKGVDSTLKIQPAKLEDSAVYLCASSLAAGNGYTFGSGTRLTVV.

CDR3 sequence: CASSFQRNTEAFF. Here the CDR3 DNA reads TGTGCCAGCAGCTTTCAGAGGAACACTGAAGCTTTCTTT. The chain has TRBV7-2 and TRBJ1-1; D remains ambiguous. Germline CDR1 is SGHTA and CDR2 is FQGNSA. The CDR3 has 13 residues. V lost 3 bases to trimming and J lost 1 base, with 6 bases between them. The whole variable domain, filled in from reference TRBV7-2 and TRBJ1-1, reads GAGVSQSPSNKVTEKGKDVELRCDPISGHTALYWYRQSLGQGLEFLIYFQGNSAPDKSGLPSDRFSAERTGGSVSTLTIQRTQQEDSAVYLCASSFQRNTEAFFGQGTRLTVV.

V gene TRBV9 combines with J gene TRBJ1-2, with TRBD1 as a possible D gene (5 bases). Per the germline V gene, CDR1 is SGDLS and CDR2 is YYNGEE. Between the trimmed V and J ends, which lost 3 bases and 6 bases, there was a span of 18 bases. CDR3 size: 15 residues. CDR3 protein: CASSALTSGWHGYTF. The CDR3, as DNA: TGTGCCAGCAGCGCCCTAACCTCAGGGTGGCATGGCTACACCTTC.

The chain couples TRBV19 to TRBJ2-2; tentative D call: TRBD2 (5 bases). The CDR3 covers 14 residues. Germline values: CDR1 LNHDA, CDR2 SQIVND (reference sequence). Deletions cut 7 bases from V and 0 bases from J, with 9 bases between. DNA of the CDR3: TGTGCCAGTATGAGGGTTACGAACACCGGGGAGCTGTTTTTT. It encodes CASMRVTNTGELFF. The entire variable domain, with the rest obtained from reference TRBV19 and TRBJ2-2, is as follows: DGGITQSPKYLFRKEGQNVTLSCEQNLNHDAMYWYRQDPGQGLRLIYYSQIVNDFQKGDIAEGYSVSREKKESFPLTVTSAQKNPTAFYLCASMRVTNTGELFFGEGSRLTVL.

This rearrangement joins TRBV20-1 to TRBJ2-1; no clear D gene. Per germline, CDR1 DFQATT and CDR2 SNEGSKA (reference sequence). The CDR3 contains 10 residues. Trimming cost V 3 bases and J 5 bases, with 2 bases left between them. CDR3 protein: CSASDNEQFF. The CDR3, as DNA: TGCAGTGCTAGTGACAATGAGCAGTTCTTC.

J is TRBJ2-7 and V is TRBV7-2; D gene ambiguous. With 3 bases removed from V and 0 bases from J, the gap between germline ends came to 12 bases. CDR1 is SGHTA and CDR2 is FQGNSA in the germline V gene. The length of the CDR3 is 15 residues. The CDR3 coding sequence is TGTGCCAGCAGCTTCGTGGGTGGCAGCTCCTACGAGCAGTACTTC. Protein: CASSFVGGSSYEQYF.

The rearrangement joins TRBV7-2 to TRBJ2-7; weak D call: TRBD2 (6 bases). Trimming removed 0 bases from V and 7 bases from J, with 13 bases in between. Germline V CDR1 and CDR2: SGHTA, FQGNSA. This CDR3 is 14 amino acids long. In nucleotides, the CDR3 is TGTGCCAGCAGCTTAGCGGGGGGACGGGATGAGCAGTACTTC. Translating it yields CASSLAGGRDEQYF.

CDR3 DNA: TGTGCCAGTAGTACCACTTACCAAGAGACCCAGTACTTC. This encodes CASSTTYQETQYF. The chain couples TRBV19 to TRBJ2-5; D is unresolved. CDR1 LNHDA and CDR2 SQIVND come from the germline V gene (reference sequence). Trimming removed 4 bases from V and 0 bases from J, with 6 bases in between. The CDR3 has 13 residues.

The chain is built from TRBV4-3 and TRBJ2-3; possibly TRBD2 for D (5 bases). The CDR3 is 13 residues long. V was clipped by 4 bases and J by 3 bases, with 8 bases between them. CDR1 LGHNA and CDR2 YSLEER come from the germline V gene. The CDR3 DNA follows: TGCGCCAGCAGCCGGAGGTGGACAGATACGCAGTATTTT. Residues: CASSRRWTDTQYF.

The CDR3 nucleotides are TGTGCCAGCAGCGTATTGGACGTCCTGCAGGTCTATGGCTACACCTTC. Translated, it gives CASSVLDVLQVYGYTF. The chain links TRBV9 to TRBJ1-2; D unresolved. V lost 1 base and J lost 4, with 17 bases in between. The CDR3 consists of 16 residues. Germline CDR1 SGDLS, CDR2 YYNGEE.

The chain uses TRBV6-5 and TRBJ1-3; 9 bases are shared with TRBD1. This CDR3 is 15 amino acids long. Per germline, CDR1 MNHEY and CDR2 SVGAGI. Trimming removed 2 bases from V and 5 bases from J; junction bases left unmatched: 4. The CDR3 sequence: CASSYGGQGRNTIYF. For the CDR3, the DNA is TGTGCCAGCAGTTACGGGGGACAGGGACGAAACACCATATATTTT.

V and J are TRBV6-1 and TRBJ2-1; D might be TRBD2 (5 bases). The CDR3 runs to 14 residues. Between the trimmed V and J ends, which lost 2 bases and 9 bases, there was a span of 14 bases. Germline V CDR1 and CDR2: MNHNS, SASEGT. The CDR3 sequence: CASSEWEMAGEQFF. The CDR3 DNA follows: TGTGCCAGCAGTGAATGGGAGATGGCGGGTGAGCAGTTCTTC.